The clone carrying this T cell receptor beta chain has only a few counts. Its antigen remains unidentified. The data were taken from a study of early T cells in non-severe SARS-CoV-2 infection. About the research overall: Whole-blood bulk RNA, unsorted, was sequenced, and chains were unpaired.

The CDR3 has 13 amino acids. Trimming removed 8 bases from V and 10 bases from J, with 15 bases in between. Germline lookup yields CDR1 MNHEY and CDR2 SMNVEV (reference sequence). Molecules of cDNA were individually given unique molecular identifiers that were attached to them. TCRdb analysed the 5' RACE reads with MiXCR anew, one entry per CDR3 protein. The sample carries roughly 70,000 distinct CDR3 sequences, about 12% recorded once. Study-wide results and caveats: Missing private and CD4 specificities, VDJdb matching favored anti-spike CD8 responses.

The receptor was derived from an adult who was a healthcare worker with PCR-confirmed SARS-CoV-2 infection or an uninfected control (not recorded which). Sequencing used whole blood. The chain links TRBV27 to TRBJ1-6, with no clear D. CDR3 sequence reads: CASRPAGTSPLHF. The CDR3 region has the DNA TGTGCCAGCCGTCCGGCAGGAACGTCACCCCTCCACTTT.